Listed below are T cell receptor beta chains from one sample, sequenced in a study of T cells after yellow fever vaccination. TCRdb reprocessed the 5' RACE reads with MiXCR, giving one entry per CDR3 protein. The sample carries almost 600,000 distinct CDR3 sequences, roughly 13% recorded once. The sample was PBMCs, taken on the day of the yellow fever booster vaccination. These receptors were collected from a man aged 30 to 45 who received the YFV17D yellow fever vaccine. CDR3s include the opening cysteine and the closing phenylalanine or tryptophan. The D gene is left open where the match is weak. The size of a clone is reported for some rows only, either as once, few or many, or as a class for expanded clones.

DNA: TGTGCCAGCAGTAGAACTGAGTTGAACACTGAAGCTTTCTTT
CDR3: CASSRTELNTEAFF
size: few
V: TRBV6-1
D: -
J: TRBJ1-1

DNA: TGCAGTGCCCCCCACTCTGGGGCCAACGTCCTGACTTTC
CDR3: CSAPHSGANVLTF
size: -
V: TRBV20-1
D: -
J: TRBJ2-6

DNA: TGTGCCAGCAGCTTCCGGCCAGGACCGGGCCAGCCCCAGCATTTT
CDR3: CASSFRPGPGQPQHF
size: few
V: TRBV7-6
D: -
J: TRBJ1-5

DNA: TGTGCCAGCTCCCGGGAGGCCAAAAACATTCAGTACTTC
CDR3: CASSREAKNIQYF
size: many
V: TRBV9
D: -
J: TRBJ2-4

DNA: TGTGCCAGCAGCGTACAGGTCGCAGCCAAAAACATTCAGTACTTC
CDR3: CASSVQVAAKNIQYF
size: few
V: TRBV5-4
D: -
J: TRBJ2-4

DNA: TGTGCCAGCAGCTTGGCCTTCCAGCTCACAGATACGCAGTATTTT
CDR3: CASSLAFQLTDTQYF
size: few
V: TRBV5-5
D: -
J: TRBJ2-3

DNA: TGTGCCAGCAGTTTAGGGCGGTACTCCTACGAGCAGTACTTC
CDR3: CASSLGRYSYEQYF
size: -
V: TRBV27
D: -
J: TRBJ2-7

DNA: TGCGCCAGCAGACCCCATCTCCACGTGACGGGAGATGTAGAGACCCAGTACTTC
CDR3: CASRPHLHVTGDVETQYF
size: -
V: TRBV10-1
D: -
J: TRBJ2-5

DNA: TGTGCCAGCAGTTTCGACAGCCAGTACGAGCAGTACTTC
CDR3: CASSFDSQYEQYF
size: few
V: TRBV6-6
D: -
J: TRBJ2-7

DNA: TGTGCCAGCTCACCACCCATGACAGCCCTGGGAGAGACCCAGTACTTC
CDR3: CASSPPMTALGETQYF
size: -
V: TRBV18
D: -
J: TRBJ2-5

DNA: TGTGCCTCCACGGGTTTATCGGGACAGGAGAACACTGAAGCTCTCTTT
CDR3: CASTGLSGQENTEALF
size: -
V: TRBV3-1
D: TRBD1
J: TRBJ1-1

DNA: TGTGCCAGCAGTTACTCTTCTCCGGCAGGGAACTCTGGAAACACCATATATTTT
CDR3: CASSYSSPAGNSGNTIYF
size: few
V: TRBV6-5
D: -
J: TRBJ1-3

DNA: TGTGCCAGCAGCCAAGAGCGTTTGGCGGTCCCAGATACGCAGTATTTT
CDR3: CASSQERLAVPDTQYF
size: few
V: TRBV3-1
D: -
J: TRBJ2-3

DNA: TGTGCCAGCAGCGTAGACGAGACCCAGTACTTC
CDR3: CASSVDETQYF
size: few
V: TRBV9
D: -
J: TRBJ2-5

DNA: TGCAGTGCTAGAGATCGCAGGGGTGGCTATGGCTACACCTTC
CDR3: CSARDRRGGYGYTF
size: -
V: TRBV20-1
D: -
J: TRBJ1-2

DNA: TGTGCCAGCAGCCTGCAAGGGACTAGCGGGAAGAATGAATTCCACAATGAGCAGTTCTTC
CDR3: CASSLQGTSGKNEFHNEQFF
size: few
V: TRBV13
D: TRBD2
J: TRBJ2-1

DNA: TGTGCCAGCACTGCCCTCTCAAGCGGCTACAATGAGCAGTTCTTC
CDR3: CASTALSSGYNEQFF
size: -
V: TRBV28
D: -
J: TRBJ2-1

DNA: TGCGCCAGCAGTCTTGGGACAGGGGTCGATAATTCACCCCTCCACTTT
CDR3: CASSLGTGVDNSPLHF
size: -
V: TRBV5-1
D: TRBD1
J: TRBJ1-6

DNA: TGTGCCAGCTCCGAAGGGGGTAGCGTCACCGGGGAGCTGTTTTTT
CDR3: CASSEGGSVTGELFF
size: -
V: TRBV7-3
D: -
J: TRBJ2-2

DNA: TGTGCCAGCAGTAATGGGGGGACTAGCGGCCAAGAGACCCAGTACTTC
CDR3: CASSNGGTSGQETQYF
size: -
V: TRBV25-1
D: TRBD2
J: TRBJ2-5

DNA: TGTGCCAGCAGCAAAGGACAGGGTCGATACGGCTACACCTTC
CDR3: CASSKGQGRYGYTF
size: -
V: TRBV5-5
D: TRBD1
J: TRBJ1-2

DNA: TGCAGTGCGTTTCCCAGGGGAAACACAGATACGCAGTATTTT
CDR3: CSAFPRGNTDTQYF
size: few
V: TRBV20-1
D: -
J: TRBJ2-3

DNA: TGTGCCAGCAGTGAACAACAGAGATCCTACAATGAGCAGTTCTTC
CDR3: CASSEQQRSYNEQFF
size: few
V: TRBV6-1
D: -
J: TRBJ2-1

DNA: TGTGCCAGCAGCTTTTGGGGGTCGACAGATACGCAGTATTTT
CDR3: CASSFWGSTDTQYF
size: few
V: TRBV7-9
D: -
J: TRBJ2-3

DNA: TGCGCCAGCAGCTCGGGGGGACAGGGGGCCACTGAAGCTTTCTTT
CDR3: CASSSGGQGATEAFF
size: few
V: TRBV5-1
D: TRBD1
J: TRBJ1-1

DNA: TGTGCCAGCCGACAGGGCCCCAGTCAGCCCCAGCATTTT
CDR3: CASRQGPSQPQHF
size: -
V: TRBV25-1
D: TRBD1
J: TRBJ1-5

DNA: TGTGCCAGCAGTCTAACGCTAGCGGGAGTTAGCGATGAGCAGTTCTTC
CDR3: CASSLTLAGVSDEQFF
size: few
V: TRBV28
D: TRBD2
J: TRBJ2-1

DNA: TGCGCCAGCAGCCAAGGACTAGCGGGGGCCCCTCAAGAGACCCAGTACTTC
CDR3: CASSQGLAGAPQETQYF
size: few
V: TRBV5-1
D: TRBD2
J: TRBJ2-5

DNA: TGCGCCAGCACTCCGGGACAGGGGCCGCAAAATTCACCCCTCCACTTT
CDR3: CASTPGQGPQNSPLHF
size: few
V: TRBV4-1
D: TRBD1
J: TRBJ1-6

DNA: TGTGCCAGCAGTCCCCAAAGCGCAGGGCGGGAGACCCAGTACTTC
CDR3: CASSPQSAGRETQYF
size: -
V: TRBV27
D: -
J: TRBJ2-5

DNA: TGTGCCAGCAGTATTGGTTTTTGGGGAGTCTCTAGCTCCTACAATGAGCAGTTCTTC
CDR3: CASSIGFWGVSSSYNEQFF
size: many
V: TRBV12-3/TRBV12-4
D: -
J: TRBJ2-1

DNA: TGTGCCAGCTCACTCGGGGCCGTGAACACTGAAGCTTTCTTT
CDR3: CASSLGAVNTEAFF
size: few
V: TRBV18
D: -
J: TRBJ1-1

DNA: TGTGCCAGCAGCCCCTCGGGCCAACCTGCGGAGTACTTC
CDR3: CASSPSGQPAEYF
size: -
V: TRBV7-2
D: -
J: TRBJ2-5

DNA: TGTGCCAGTAGTCCCAGGGAGGAAAAACTGTTTTTT
CDR3: CASSPREEKLFF
size: -
V: TRBV19
D: -
J: TRBJ1-4

DNA: TGTGCCAGCACCTCCCGGAGGGGGGCAGATACGCAGTATTTT
CDR3: CASTSRRGADTQYF
size: -
V: TRBV7-2
D: -
J: TRBJ2-3

DNA: TGCAGTGCTAGAGTGGACATTGTGTACTTC
CDR3: CSARVDIVYF
size: few
V: TRBV20-1
D: -
J: TRBJ2-5

DNA: TGCGCCAGCAGCGCCGGGACAGGGCGCCTAGATACGCAGTATTTT
CDR3: CASSAGTGRLDTQYF
size: -
V: TRBV10-1
D: TRBD1
J: TRBJ2-3

DNA: TGCAGCGTGATGGTAGACTATGGCTACACCTTC
CDR3: CSVMVDYGYTF
size: few
V: TRBV29-1
D: -
J: TRBJ1-2

DNA: TGTGCCAGCAGTTTAGGGACACCCTACTCTGGAAACACCATATATTTT
CDR3: CASSLGTPYSGNTIYF
size: few
V: TRBV27
D: -
J: TRBJ1-3

DNA: TGTGCCAGCAGCTTAGATTGGGCTAGCGGTGCCTACGAGCAGTACTTC
CDR3: CASSLDWASGAYEQYF
size: -
V: TRBV11-2
D: TRBD2
J: TRBJ2-7

DNA: TGCGCCAGCAGAACTGAGAACACCGGGGAGCTGTTTTTT
CDR3: CASRTENTGELFF
size: -
V: TRBV5-1
D: -
J: TRBJ2-2

DNA: TGCGCCAGCAGCCCGGACAGCCTCTATGGCTACACCTTC
CDR3: CASSPDSLYGYTF
size: -
V: TRBV5-1
D: -
J: TRBJ1-2